These T cell receptor beta chains were read from a single sample in a study of blood T cell repertoires in COVID-19. Sequenced by immunoSEQ multiplex PCR; TCRdb stores in-frame clones only, minus some. The table records about 130,000 clones, about 86% of them present only once. The material sequenced was peripheral blood. Receptors were obtained from a woman aged 45-59 years with acute or convalescent COVID-19. CDR3s include the opening cysteine and the closing phenylalanine or tryptophan. Fields, in order: clone size, V gene, J gene, D gene, CDR3 protein, CDR3 DNA. A D gene is named only where the DNA matches it firmly. A row's size may be missing; if present it is once, few, many or a size class.

clone_size: NA; v_call: TRBV4-2; j_call: TRBJ2-5; d_call: TRBD1; cdr3_aa: CASSQGRAGGETQYF; cdr3_nt: TGTGCCAGCAGCCAAGGACGGGCAGGGGGAGAGACCCAGTACTTC
clone_size: NA; v_call: TRBV3-1/TRBV3-2; j_call: TRBJ1-2; d_call: TRBD1; cdr3_aa: CASSQLNRGYGYTF; cdr3_nt: TGTGCCAGCAGCCAGTTAAACAGGGGCTATGGCTACACCTTC
clone_size: NA; v_call: TRBV4-2; j_call: TRBJ2-2; d_call: NA; cdr3_aa: CASSQEPVPNTGELFF; cdr3_nt: TGTGCCAGCAGCCAAGAACCAGTCCCGAACACCGGGGAGCTGTTTTTT
clone_size: NA; v_call: TRBV6-5; j_call: TRBJ2-2; d_call: TRBD2; cdr3_aa: CAIGLADTGELFF; cdr3_nt: TGTGCCATCGGACTAGCGGACACCGGGGAGCTGTTTTTT
clone_size: NA; v_call: TRBV9; j_call: TRBJ2-2; d_call: TRBD2; cdr3_aa: CASRSGSDTGELFF; cdr3_nt: TGTGCCAGCCGTAGCGGGAGTGACACCGGGGAGCTGTTTTTT
clone_size: NA; v_call: TRBV7-3; j_call: TRBJ2-1; d_call: TRBD2; cdr3_aa: CASSFSGRDNEQFF; cdr3_nt: TGTGCCAGCAGCTTTAGCGGGAGGGACAATGAGCAGTTCTTC
clone_size: few; v_call: TRBV18; j_call: TRBJ2-7; d_call: NA; cdr3_aa: CASSPELGAYEQYF; cdr3_nt: TGTGCCAGCTCACCGGAATTAGGGGCCTACGAGCAGTACTTC
clone_size: NA; v_call: TRBV27; j_call: TRBJ2-3; d_call: NA; cdr3_aa: CASSSLLLADTQYF; cdr3_nt: TGTGCCAGCAGTTCCCTCCTTCTAGCGGATACGCAGTATTTT
clone_size: NA; v_call: TRBV10-3; j_call: TRBJ1-1; d_call: NA; cdr3_aa: CAIKEAEGGYTEAFF; cdr3_nt: TGTGCCATCAAGGAGGCAGAAGGGGGTTACACTGAAGCTTTCTTT
clone_size: few; v_call: TRBV9; j_call: TRBJ2-7; d_call: NA; cdr3_aa: CASSVGTAREQYF; cdr3_nt: TGTGCCAGCAGCGTAGGGACAGCGAGGGAGCAGTACTTC
clone_size: few; v_call: TRBV2; j_call: TRBJ1-6; d_call: TRBD1; cdr3_aa: CASSRDRGNSPLHF; cdr3_nt: TGTGCCAGCAGTAGGGACAGGGGAAATTCACCCCTCCACTTT
clone_size: NA; v_call: TRBV6-6; j_call: TRBJ1-5; d_call: NA; cdr3_aa: CASSYSPGNQPQHF; cdr3_nt: TGTGCCAGCAGTTACTCTCCGGGAAATCAGCCCCAGCATTTT
clone_size: NA; v_call: TRBV2; j_call: TRBJ2-3; d_call: NA; cdr3_aa: CASSETKPPPLDTQYF; cdr3_nt: TGTGCCAGCAGTGAAACTAAACCACCCCCGTTAGATACGCAGTATTTT
clone_size: NA; v_call: TRBV12-3/TRBV12-4; j_call: TRBJ2-1; d_call: TRBD2; cdr3_aa: CASRREGEQFF; cdr3_nt: TGTGCCAGCCGCCGGGAGGGTGAGCAGTTCTTC
clone_size: NA; v_call: TRBV7-6; j_call: TRBJ2-1; d_call: NA; cdr3_aa: CASSKDRPSYNEQFF; cdr3_nt: TGTGCCAGCAGCAAAGACAGGCCGTCCTACAATGAGCAGTTCTTC
clone_size: NA; v_call: TRBV5-1; j_call: TRBJ2-1; d_call: TRBD2; cdr3_aa: CASSLGGGSYNEQFF; cdr3_nt: TGCGCCAGCAGCCTCGGGGGGGGCTCCTACAATGAGCAGTTCTTC
clone_size: NA; v_call: TRBV3-1/TRBV3-2; j_call: TRBJ1-2; d_call: TRBD1; cdr3_aa: CASSQKTGTGPYGYTF; cdr3_nt: TGTGCCAGCAGCCAAAAGACCGGGACAGGCCCCTATGGCTACACCTTC
clone_size: few; v_call: TRBV5-5; j_call: TRBJ1-1; d_call: NA; cdr3_aa: CASSLGRGGTEAFF; cdr3_nt: TGTGCCAGCAGCCTGGGAAGGGGGGGCACTGAAGCTTTCTTT
clone_size: NA; v_call: TRBV27; j_call: TRBJ1-1; d_call: NA; cdr3_aa: CASSLSRAMNTEAFF; cdr3_nt: TGTGCCAGCAGTTTATCCAGGGCAATGAACACTGAAGCTTTCTTT
clone_size: NA; v_call: TRBV2; j_call: TRBJ2-4; d_call: TRBD2; cdr3_aa: CASSPGTSVYIQYF; cdr3_nt: TGTGCCAGCAGTCCCGGGACTAGCGTGTACATTCAGTACTTC
clone_size: NA; v_call: TRBV9; j_call: TRBJ2-2; d_call: NA; cdr3_aa: CASSVGQDTGELFF; cdr3_nt: TGTGCCAGCAGCGTAGGACAAGACACCGGGGAGCTGTTTTTT
clone_size: NA; v_call: TRBV3-1/TRBV3-2; j_call: TRBJ2-2; d_call: TRBD2; cdr3_aa: CASKPGAGGRDTGELFF; cdr3_nt: TGTGCCAGCAAGCCGGGGGCGGGAGGGCGAGACACCGGGGAGCTGTTTTTT
clone_size: NA; v_call: TRBV2; j_call: TRBJ2-7; d_call: NA; cdr3_aa: CASSVEVGEQYF; cdr3_nt: TGTGCCAGCAGTGTGGAGGTGGGCGAGCAGTACTTC
clone_size: NA; v_call: TRBV6-5; j_call: TRBJ1-1; d_call: NA; cdr3_aa: CASSYKTGEAFF; cdr3_nt: TGTGCCAGCAGTTACAAAACAGGAGAAGCTTTCTTT
clone_size: NA; v_call: TRBV27; j_call: TRBJ2-7; d_call: TRBD1; cdr3_aa: CASSLRTGVSYEQYF; cdr3_nt: TGTGCCAGCAGTTTACGCACAGGGGTCTCCTACGAGCAGTACTTC
clone_size: NA; v_call: TRBV2; j_call: TRBJ2-2; d_call: NA; cdr3_aa: CASLDRANTGELFF; cdr3_nt: TGTGCCAGTTTAGACAGAGCGAACACCGGGGAGCTGTTTTTT
clone_size: once; v_call: TRBV15; j_call: TRBJ2-3; d_call: NA; cdr3_aa: CATSGRDTQYF; cdr3_nt: TGTGCCACCAGCGGTCGGGATACGCAGTATTTT
clone_size: NA; v_call: TRBV2; j_call: TRBJ2-1; d_call: TRBD2; cdr3_aa: CASSGGTGTSGSFLYNEQFF; cdr3_nt: TGTGCCAGCAGTGGTGGGACAGGGACTAGCGGGAGTTTCCTTTACAATGAGCAGTTCTTC
clone_size: NA; v_call: TRBV19; j_call: TRBJ2-7; d_call: TRBD2; cdr3_aa: CASSALAGGYEQYF; cdr3_nt: TGTGCCAGTAGCGCACTAGCGGGGGGCTACGAGCAGTACTTC
clone_size: NA; v_call: TRBV10-2; j_call: TRBJ2-5; d_call: TRBD2; cdr3_aa: CASTYGTSGRAWEETQYF; cdr3_nt: TGCGCCAGCACCTATGGGACTAGCGGGAGGGCCTGGGAAGAGACCCAGTACTTC
clone_size: few; v_call: TRBV5-1; j_call: TRBJ1-1; d_call: NA; cdr3_aa: CASSLAGELNTEAFF; cdr3_nt: TGCGCCAGCAGCTTGGCTGGGGAGCTGAACACTGAAGCTTTCTTT
clone_size: NA; v_call: TRBV5-8; j_call: TRBJ2-1; d_call: NA; cdr3_aa: CASSLGANEQFF; cdr3_nt: TGTGCCAGCAGCTTGGGCGCAAATGAGCAGTTCTTC
clone_size: NA; v_call: TRBV11-2; j_call: TRBJ2-7; d_call: NA; cdr3_aa: CASSPFLEQYF; cdr3_nt: TGTGCCAGCAGCCCTTTTCTCGAGCAGTACTTC
clone_size: NA; v_call: TRBV9; j_call: TRBJ2-7; d_call: TRBD2; cdr3_aa: CASSPTSGVSYEQYF; cdr3_nt: TGTGCCAGCAGCCCGACTAGCGGGGTCTCCTACGAGCAGTACTTC
clone_size: NA; v_call: TRBV19; j_call: TRBJ2-7; d_call: NA; cdr3_aa: CASSLRTRSSYEQYF; cdr3_nt: TGTGCCAGTAGTCTCCGGACAAGGAGCTCCTACGAGCAGTACTTC
clone_size: few; v_call: TRBV10-1; j_call: TRBJ2-7; d_call: TRBD2; cdr3_aa: CASSRTSGTTYEQYF; cdr3_nt: TGCGCCAGCAGCCGGACTAGCGGGACCACCTACGAGCAGTACTTC
clone_size: few; v_call: TRBV30; j_call: TRBJ2-6; d_call: NA; cdr3_aa: CAWSVGSGANVLTF; cdr3_nt: TGTGCCTGGAGTGTCGGCTCTGGGGCCAACGTCCTGACTTTC
clone_size: few; v_call: TRBV2; j_call: TRBJ1-3; d_call: NA; cdr3_aa: CASSEAGAGNTIYF; cdr3_nt: TGTGCCAGCAGTGAAGCAGGGGCAGGTAACACCATATATTTT
clone_size: once; v_call: TRBV19; j_call: TRBJ2-1; d_call: NA; cdr3_aa: CASSLRGTNSYNEQFF; cdr3_nt: TGTGCCAGTAGTTTAAGGGGGACTAACTCCTACAATGAGCAGTTCTTC
clone_size: NA; v_call: TRBV11-3; j_call: TRBJ2-5; d_call: NA; cdr3_aa: CASSLSFQETQYF; cdr3_nt: TGTGCCAGCAGCTTGTCCTTCCAAGAGACCCAGTACTTC
clone_size: NA; v_call: TRBV7-8; j_call: TRBJ2-1; d_call: NA; cdr3_aa: CASSFWGGAYNEQFF; cdr3_nt: TGTGCCAGCAGCTTTTGGGGAGGAGCCTACAATGAGCAGTTCTTC
clone_size: NA; v_call: TRBV28; j_call: TRBJ2-3; d_call: TRBD2; cdr3_aa: CAIGGGGRTDTQYF; cdr3_nt: TGTGCCATCGGGGGGGGCGGGAGGACAGATACGCAGTATTTT
clone_size: few; v_call: TRBV29-1; j_call: TRBJ2-7; d_call: TRBD1; cdr3_aa: CSVEFTTGAYEQYF; cdr3_nt: TGCAGCGTTGAATTCACGACAGGGGCCTACGAGCAGTACTTC
clone_size: NA; v_call: TRBV19; j_call: TRBJ1-1; d_call: NA; cdr3_aa: CASSINRIEAFF; cdr3_nt: TGTGCCAGTAGTATTAACAGGATTGAAGCTTTCTTT
clone_size: NA; v_call: TRBV4-1; j_call: TRBJ2-7; d_call: TRBD1; cdr3_aa: CASSQEWSRGQGPEQYF; cdr3_nt: TGCGCCAGCAGCCAAGAGTGGAGCCGGGGACAGGGCCCCGAGCAGTACTTC
clone_size: many; v_call: TRBV5-6; j_call: TRBJ1-1; d_call: NA; cdr3_aa: CASSLRGTEAFF; cdr3_nt: TGTGCCAGCAGCTTAAGGGGCACTGAAGCTTTCTTT
clone_size: NA; v_call: TRBV24-1; j_call: TRBJ2-1; d_call: NA; cdr3_aa: CATSDSRASSYNEQFF; cdr3_nt: TGTGCCACCAGTGATTCGCGGGCGAGCTCCTACAATGAGCAGTTCTTC